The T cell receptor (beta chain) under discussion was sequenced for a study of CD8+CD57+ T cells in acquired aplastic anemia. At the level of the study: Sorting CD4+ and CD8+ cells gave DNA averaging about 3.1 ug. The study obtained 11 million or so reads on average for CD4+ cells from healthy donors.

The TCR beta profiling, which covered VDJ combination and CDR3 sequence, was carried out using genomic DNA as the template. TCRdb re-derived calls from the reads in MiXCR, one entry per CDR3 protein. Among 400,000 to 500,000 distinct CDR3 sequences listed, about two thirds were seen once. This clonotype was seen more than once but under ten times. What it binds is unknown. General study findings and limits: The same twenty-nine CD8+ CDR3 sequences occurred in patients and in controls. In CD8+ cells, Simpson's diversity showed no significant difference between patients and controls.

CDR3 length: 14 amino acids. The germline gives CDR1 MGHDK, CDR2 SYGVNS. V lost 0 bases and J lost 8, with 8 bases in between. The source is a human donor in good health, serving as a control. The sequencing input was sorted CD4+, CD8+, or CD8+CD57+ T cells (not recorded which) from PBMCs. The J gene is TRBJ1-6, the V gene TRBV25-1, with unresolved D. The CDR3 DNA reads TGTGCCAGCAGTGAATACTTAACCGATTCACCCCTCCACTTT. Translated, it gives CASSEYLTDSPLHF.